The source of this T cell receptor (beta chain) is a study of T cell clonotyping in hematopoietic cell transplantation. Germline V gene lookup returns CDR1 SGHTA and CDR2 FQGTGA. V gave up 5 bases and J gave up 1 base, with 9 bases separating them. This CDR3 is 14 amino acids long. Sequenced by immunoSEQ multiplex PCR; TCRdb stores in-frame clones only, minus some. Of 13,000 to 15,000 clones listed, over 95% were seen once; the top ten hold roughly 4%. To note about this clone: No antigen is known for it.

Study observations and caveats: Pathologically expanded recipient clonotypes increased progressively from day 30 to day 180 as diversity fell. Higher Inverse Simpson Index values in graft donor and pretransplant recipient predicted broader posttransplant TCR diversity.

The source is a female patient aged 50-59 years who had an allogeneic stem cell transplant from an unrelated donor, so T cells may come from the graft donor. Some clones in this sample may be carry-over from other donors' samples. The starting material was peripheral blood mononuclear cells, obtained 30 days after allogeneic stem cell transplant. The chain couples TRBV7-3 to TRBJ2-1; a possible D gene is TRBD1 (6 bases). The CDR3 is CASSPQGSYNEQFF. The CDR3 coding sequence is TGTGCCAGCAGCCCACAGGGATCCTACAATGAGCAGTTCTTC.